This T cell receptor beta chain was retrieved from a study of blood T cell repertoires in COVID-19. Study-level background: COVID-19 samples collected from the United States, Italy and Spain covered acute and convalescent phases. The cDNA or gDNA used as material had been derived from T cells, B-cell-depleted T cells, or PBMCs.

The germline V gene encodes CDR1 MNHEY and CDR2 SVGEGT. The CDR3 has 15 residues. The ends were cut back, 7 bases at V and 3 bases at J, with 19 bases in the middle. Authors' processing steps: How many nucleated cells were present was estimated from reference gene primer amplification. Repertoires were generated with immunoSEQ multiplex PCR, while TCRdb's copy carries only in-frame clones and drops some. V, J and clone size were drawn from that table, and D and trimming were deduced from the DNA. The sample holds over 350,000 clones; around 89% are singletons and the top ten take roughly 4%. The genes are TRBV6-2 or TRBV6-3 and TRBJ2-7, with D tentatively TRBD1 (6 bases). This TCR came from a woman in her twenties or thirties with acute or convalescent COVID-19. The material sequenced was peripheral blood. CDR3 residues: CASNPWGRSDYEQYF. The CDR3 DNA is TGTGCCAGCAACCCCTGGGGGCGCTCCGACTACGAGCAGTACTTC.